This T cell receptor (beta chain) was recovered during a study of blood T cell repertoires in COVID-19 (dated by TCRdb to about 2020). As for the study more broadly: The collaborator samples originated in the United States, Italy and Spain and spanned the acute and convalescent phases of COVID-19. The material from the prospective study consisted of cDNA or gDNA derived from T cells, B-cell-depleted T cells, or PBMCs. Subjects who had been exposed to COVID-19, were actively infected with it, or had recovered from it provided the deeply sampled blood TCRbeta repertoires that made up the dataset. A freely available public database, intended as a resource for researchers studying the immune response to SARS-CoV-2, is where the repertoires were released. The samples were drawn from the first 160 participants of the ongoing ImmuneRACE study and from roughly 1,300 subjects provided by 6 global collaborators. Sample metadata almost always included a de-identified subject ID, COVID-19 status, age in years and sex. Where HLA class I and class II types were available, the types were taken from metadata supplied by the sample provider, not from assay-based typing.

The collaborating institutions used their own protocols to collect whole blood in K2EDTA tubes. Collaborator samples were shipped for TCRbeta analysis as frozen whole blood, isolated PBMCs, or DNA extracted from either sample type. Findings and caveats that apply to the study as a whole: The quantity of clinical and demographic metadata differed by source and by participant and was supplied without curation.

TCRbeta CDR3 regions were amplified from genomic DNA using the immunoSEQ Assay, a bias-controlled multiplex PCR. The published analysis was carried out like this. Nucleated cell counts per sample were estimated from amplification of reference gene primers within the assay. To quantify the absolute abundance of each unique TCRbeta CDR3 rearrangement, sequence reads were collapsed and filtered. For each sample, productive Simpson clonality was calculated as the square root of Simpson's diversity index across productive rearrangements. This is the immuneACCESS table as TCRdb keeps it, with only in-frame sequences that have V and J called. A part of the clones is gone; compared with another copy, unresolved V genes explain less than half, and the rest is unexplained. V and J calls and clone size come straight from that table; D and trimming were deduced from the DNA. The sample contains roughly 280,000 clones, about 88% of them found a single time. The ten largest clonotypes hold around 3.6% of the sample.

In the case of this clone: It lacks a known antigen. There are no base qualities to consult, and no much larger clone falls within one base.

Taken from the germline V gene, the CDR1 and CDR2 loops are MNHNS and SASEGT. The CDR3, from cysteine to phenylalanine, totals 17 residues. Solely the CDR3 DNA is kept, with 51 bases framed from the first base. Clipping removes 2 bases from V and 3 bases from J, with 11 as the unmatched junction base count. The V and J segments used are TRBV6-1 and TRBJ1-1, with 8 bases aligning to TRBD1. The sequenced sample consisted of peripheral blood. The sequence derives from a young man with active or convalescent COVID-19. The DNA is TGTGCCAGCAGTGAATCCAGGGGGCCTCACCCTTACACTGAAGCTTTCTTT. The encoded protein is CASSESRGPHPYTEAFF.